This T cell receptor beta chain emerged from a study of T cells in Graves' hyperthyroidism and ophthalmopathy. The CDR3 regions of TCR beta were amplified from RNA transcripts. The TCR CDR3 was amplified in a first-round RT-PCR using the HTBI primer set. Using its own MiXCR run on the multiplex PCR reads, TCRdb lists one record per CDR3 protein. The profile shows approximately 500,000 distinct CDR3 sequences, about 43% of them singletons. Per germline, CDR1 DFQATT and CDR2 SNEGSKA (reference sequence). With 5 bases clipped from V and 6 bases from J, the junction kept 6 bases outside the gene matches. The CDR3 is made up of 13 amino acids.

The sample comprised peripheral blood or thyroid tissue (not recorded which). The clonotype originates from a woman aged 18 to 35 with Graves' hyperthyroidism. This chain links TRBV20-1 with TRBJ2-7, with 11 bases fitting TRBD2. This CDR3 reads CSAQTSGNAEQYF. Written as DNA, the CDR3 is TGCAGTGCTCAGACTAGCGGGAACGCCGAGCAGTACTTC.